This T cell receptor beta chain was obtained from a study of blood T cell repertoires in COVID-19. Per germline, CDR1 SQVTM and CDR2 ANQGSEA. The CDR3 extends over 13 amino acids. The V end was cut by 6 bases, the J end by 4 bases, with 15 bases between. Assay used: immunoSEQ multiplex PCR; TCRdb lists only in-frame clones, some missing. The profile shows about 110,000 clones, about three quarters of them singletons. This clone was picked up a small number of times. J is TRBJ1-1 and V is TRBV29-1; D is uncertain. The receptor was derived from a human donor in a cohort sampled during active or convalescent COVID-19. The material sequenced was peripheral blood. The CDR3 spells CSVAADAGTEAFF. DNA for the CDR3: TGCAGCGTCGCCGCGGATGCGGGCACTGAAGCTTTCTTT.